The table lists the clone carrying this TCR beta chain with many counts. Trimming removed 2 bases from V and 0 bases from J; junction bases left unmatched: 3. The germline V gene encodes CDR1 LNHDA and CDR2 SQIVND (reference sequence). The CDR3 length is 15 residues. This sample was included in a study of molecular identifiers for immune sequencing clone quantification. Each CDR3 protein is one row after TCRdb ran MiXCR on the PCR reads. The data show about 640,000 distinct CDR3 sequences, approximately 20% seen once. The sequence was obtained from a human donor in good health. Some libraries in this study had Jurkat cell RNA spiked in. V is TRBV19 and J is TRBJ2-7; 8 nucleotides line up with TRBD2. What was sequenced was naive CD8+ T cells from blood, with Jurkat cell RNA spiked in. Subset in this sample: FACS-sorted CD8+CD4-CCR7+CD45RA+ naive T cells. DNA of the CDR3: TGTGCCAGTAGTATAAGCCTAGCGGGCTCCTACGAGCAGTACTTC. Translation: CASSISLAGSYEQYF.